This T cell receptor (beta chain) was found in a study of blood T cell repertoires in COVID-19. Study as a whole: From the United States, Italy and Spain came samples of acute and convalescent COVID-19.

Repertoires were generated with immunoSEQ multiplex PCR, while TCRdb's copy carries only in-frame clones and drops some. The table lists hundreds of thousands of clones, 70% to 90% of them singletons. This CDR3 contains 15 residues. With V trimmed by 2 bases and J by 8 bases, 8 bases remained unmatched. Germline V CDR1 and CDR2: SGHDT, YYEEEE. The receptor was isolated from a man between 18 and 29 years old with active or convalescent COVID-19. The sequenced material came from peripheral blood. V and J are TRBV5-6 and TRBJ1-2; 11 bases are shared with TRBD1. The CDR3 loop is CASSLPGQGGVGYTF. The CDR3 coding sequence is TGTGCCAGCAGCTTACCGGGACAGGGGGGAGTAGGCTACACCTTC. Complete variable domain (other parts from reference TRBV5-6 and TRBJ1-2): DAGVTQSPTHLIKTRGQQVTLRCSPKSGHDTVSWYQQALGQGPQFIFQYYEEEERQRGNFPDRFSGHQFPNYSSELNVNALLLGDSALYLCASSLPGQGGVGYTFGSGTRLTVV.